The sequence of this TCR beta chain was determined in a study of T cells in tumors after PD-1 blockade. Produced via immunoSEQ multiplex PCR; TCRdb's table is partial and in-frame only. The table has tens of thousands of clones, just under 80% seen once. The V end lost 4 bases, the J end lost 0 bases, and 7 bases lay between the germline ends. The CDR3 spans 15 residues. Germline CDR1 and CDR2: LGHDT and YNNKEL (reference sequence). This receptor was identified in a human donor with basal cell carcinoma. The chain employs TRBV3-1 (or the pseudogene TRBV3-2) and TRBJ1-6; D is undetermined. The source was PBMCs, collected before anti-PD-1 treatment. The CDR3 loop reads CASSPRDSYNSPLHF. For the CDR3, the DNA is TGTGCCAGCAGCCCCCGGGACTCCTATAATTCACCCCTCCACTTT.